Following are 24 T cell receptor beta chains from one sample sequenced in a study of T cell changes during pregnancy in multiple sclerosis. The data were produced by immunoSEQ multiplex PCR, yet TCRdb's version contains in-frame clones alone and is incomplete. The table lists about 23,000 clones, roughly 90% of them singletons. The sample was CD8+ T cells from peripheral blood mononuclear cells, taken in the first trimester of pregnancy. The source is a female donor with multiple sclerosis, enrolled in a pregnancy study.

As concerns this clone: The sample contains more than one DNA sequence encoding this CDR3. V and J are TRBV7-9 and TRBJ1-2, with 7 positions matching TRBD1. The CDR3 totals 16 residues. Germline V gives CDR1 SEHNR, CDR2 FQNEAQ (reference sequence). The V segment lost 0 bases and the J segment 3 bases; nucleotides outside the gene matches: 7. The CDR3 nucleotides are TGTGCCAGCAGCTTAGCCACAGGGGTTACGGACTATGGCTACACCTTC. Translation gives CASSLATGVTDYGYTF.

The chain links TRBV5-6 to TRBJ2-1, with TRBD2 identical over 12 bases. Germline loops: CDR1 SGHDT, CDR2 YYEEEE. CDR3 length equals 15 residues. Germline trimming cut 2 bases from V and 7 bases from J; bases unmatched to any gene: 4. The CDR3, as DNA: TGTGCCAGCAGCTTTAGGACTAGCGGGATTAATGAGCAGTTCTTC. Its protein product is CASSFRTSGINEQFF.

The chain uses TRBV4-1 and TRBJ2-1; TRBD2 might be the D (5 bases). This CDR3 has 14 amino acids. Per germline, CDR1 MGHRA and CDR2 YSYEKL. V shed 1 base and J shed 8 bases, with 12 bases lying between them. The CDR3 sequence: CASSQGAVGYEQFF. The CDR3 DNA reads TGCGCCAGCAGCCAAGGAGCGGTTGGGTATGAGCAGTTCTTC.

The J gene is TRBJ2-1, the V gene TRBV4-1, with 7 bases matching TRBD2. Germline V gene sequence: CDR1 MGHRA, CDR2 YSYEKL. Trimming removed 4 bases from V and 7 bases from J; junction bases left unmatched: 16. The CDR3 consists of 17 residues. This CDR3 is CASSRTSGSGMGNEQFF. The CDR3 DNA reads as TGCGCCAGCAGCCGAACTTCGGGGAGCGGGATGGGGAATGAGCAGTTCTTC.

This chain uses TRBV9 with TRBJ2-3; 7 bases agree with TRBD2. This CDR3 spans 14 amino acids. In germline, CDR1 is SGDLS, CDR2 YYNGEE. Trimming at V came to 3 bases and at J to 5 bases, leaving 6 bases not matched to a gene. The CDR3: CASSASTSLDTQYF. CDR3 sequence (DNA): TGTGCCAGCAGCGCCTCGACTAGCCTAGATACGCAGTATTTT.

The chain uses TRBV5-1 and TRBJ1-1; perhaps TRBD1 as D (6 bases). From germline, CDR1 is SGHRS and CDR2 YFSETQ. Trimming shortened V by 3 bases and J by 0 bases, and 9 bases separated the two germline ends. This CDR3 is 14 amino acids long. CDR3 residues: CASSSDRLNTEAFF. DNA of the CDR3: TGCGCCAGCAGCTCCGACAGGCTGAACACTGAAGCTTTCTTT.

A single count supports this clone. The chain recombines TRBV5-4 with TRBJ2-1, with 14 nucleotides matching TRBD2. This CDR3 has 15 amino acids. V gave up 4 bases and J gave up 15 bases; unmatched junction bases: 12. CDR1 and CDR2 from the germline V gene are SGHNT and YYREEE (reference sequence). In DNA, the CDR3 is TGTGCCAGCAGCCCGGCCCCGGGACTAGCGGGAGAGATGTTCTTC. As protein: CASSPAPGLAGEMFF.

The rearrangement links TRBV5-1 to TRBJ2-1, with a possible D match to TRBD2 (5 bases). V was cut by 0 bases and J by 1 base, with 17 bases left in between. Germline V gene data show CDR1 as SGHRS and CDR2 as YFSETQ. The CDR3 extends over 18 amino acids. The CDR3 region has the DNA TGCGCCAGCAGCTTGGTTATCATGATGTCGGGATCCTACAATGAGCAGTTCTTC. This translates into CASSLVIMMSGSYNEQFF. The complete variable domain, with remaining parts taken from reference TRBV5-1 and TRBJ2-1, reads KAGVTQTPRYLIKTRGQQVTLSCSPISGHRSVSWYQQTPGQGLQFLFEYFSETQRNKGNFPGRFSGRQFSNSRSEMNVSTLELGDSALYLCASSLVIMMSGSYNEQFFGPGTRLTVL.

The V call is TRBV5-4, the J call TRBJ1-3, with D possibly matching TRBD1 (5 bases). Trimming shortened V by 1 base and J by 8 bases, and 16 bases separated the two germline ends. Germline CDR1 and CDR2: SGHNT and YYREEE (reference sequence). The CDR3 is made up of 15 amino acids. The CDR3, as DNA: TGTGCCAGCAGCTTGCCCCCAGGGCTTTCGGACACCATATATTTT. It codes for CASSLPPGLSDTIYF.

The rearrangement joins TRBV27 to TRBJ2-7; TRBD1 might be the D (6 bases). Deletions cut 8 bases from V and 5 bases from J, with 16 bases between. The germline V gene encodes CDR1 MNHEY and CDR2 SMNVEV (reference sequence). This CDR3 region has 13 residues. In DNA, the CDR3 is TGTGCCAGCGCTTTTGGGGGCCGGGACGAGCAGTACTTC. As protein: CASAFGGRDEQYF.

The chain uses TRBV5-1 and TRBJ2-2; 13 bases are a match to TRBD2. This CDR3 comprises 18 residues. Germline CDR1 SGHRS, CDR2 YFSETQ. J was trimmed by 4 bases and V by 4 bases; bases with no gene match: 10. The CDR3 DNA reads TGCGCCAGCAGCCCCCAGGGACTAGCGGGAAGTGGCACCGGGGAGCTGTTTTTT. It is translated as CASSPQGLAGSGTGELFF.

V gene TRBV19 combines with J gene TRBJ2-7, with D possibly matching TRBD2 (5 bases). Germline V gene lookup returns CDR1 LNHDA and CDR2 SQIVND (reference sequence). Trimming shortened V by 1 base and J by 0 bases, and 7 bases separated the two germline ends. This CDR3 spans 14 amino acids. Written as DNA, the CDR3 is TGTGCCAGTAGTATAGGTGGGAGCTCCTACGAGCAGTACTTC. Its protein is CASSIGGSSYEQYF.

This clone was recorded once. The chain combines TRBV7-2 with TRBJ2-7; no clear D gene. The CDR3 is 13 amino acids. Germline V gene sequence: CDR1 SGHTA, CDR2 FQGNSA. The V and J ends lost 3 bases and 0 bases respectively, with 6 bases between them. DNA for the CDR3: TGTGCCAGCAGCTTTCACTTCTCCTACGAGCAGTACTTC. Protein product: CASSFHFSYEQYF. The full variable domain, rest sourced from reference TRBV7-2 and TRBJ2-7, is GAGVSQSPSNKVTEKGKDVELRCDPISGHTALYWYRQSLGQGLEFLIYFQGNSAPDKSGLPSDRFSAERTGGSVSTLTIQRTQQEDSAVYLCASSFHFSYEQYFGPGTRLTVT.

The chain is built from TRBV19 and TRBJ2-1; D may be TRBD1 (5 bases). V was trimmed by 6 bases and J by 3 bases, leaving 6 bases between them. The CDR3 is 12 residues long. CDR1 and CDR2 (germline): LNHDA, SQIVND (reference sequence). CDR3 sequence reads: CASRTGYNEQFF. CDR3 nucleotides: TGTGCCAGTAGAACAGGCTACAATGAGCAGTTCTTC.

This chain uses TRBV29-1 with TRBJ2-1; maybe TRBD1 (5 bases). CDR3 size: 13 residues. Germline V gene sequence: CDR1 SQVTM, CDR2 ANQGSEA. With 7 bases removed from V and 3 bases from J, the gap between germline ends came to 13 bases. The CDR3 nucleotides are TGCAGCGCCTCAGGGTCCGGCTACAATGAGCAGTTCTTC. The encoded protein is CSASGSGYNEQFF.

The chain recombines TRBV5-1 with TRBJ2-7; TRBD2 is a possible D gene (6 bases). Germline-derived CDR1 and CDR2 are SGHRS and YFSETQ. The CDR3 has 15 residues. Trimming took 3 bases from V and 3 from J, leaving 16 bases between them. The chain's CDR3 is CASSSPQEGGYEQYF. The CDR3 DNA follows: TGCGCCAGCAGCTCGCCTCAAGAGGGAGGCTACGAGCAGTACTTC.

This chain uses TRBV19 with TRBJ2-7; 7 bases fit TRBD1. The CDR3 spans 14 residues. CDR1 is LNHDA, CDR2 SQIVND, per germline (reference sequence). The V and J ends lost 3 bases and 4 bases, in that order; junction bases with no gene match: 6. CDR3 in DNA: TGTGCCAGTAGTATCTCAGGGACAGCGTACGAGCAGTACTTC. Translating gives CASSISGTAYEQYF.

V gene TRBV6-1 combines with J gene TRBJ1-2; 7 bases are shared with TRBD1. Looked up from germline, CDR1 is MNHNS and CDR2 is SASEGT. There are 17 residues in the CDR3. The junction had 10 bases not matched to a gene; V was cut back by 1 base and J by 2 bases. In DNA form, the CDR3 reads TGTGCCAGCAGTGAAGTGACAGGGATGAAGGGGAACTATGGCTACACCTTC. Translation gives CASSEVTGMKGNYGYTF.

This sequence joins TRBV15 and TRBJ2-5, with TRBD2 matching over 8 bases. V lost 4 bases and J lost 4; bases outside the gene matches: 17. Germline V gene data show CDR1 as LNHNV and CDR2 as YYDKDF (reference sequence). The CDR3 covers 18 residues. In nucleotides, the CDR3 is TGTGCCACCAGCAATAGCGGGATGGTTGGTTTTGGGGGAGAGACCCAGTACTTC. It codes for CATSNSGMVGFGGETQYF.

The chain is built from TRBV6-5 and TRBJ2-2; TRBD1 aligns across 8 bases. Germline V gene data show CDR1 as MNHEY and CDR2 as SVGAGI. The CDR3 runs 14 residues. V lost 6 bases and J lost 4; bases outside the gene matches: 4. The CDR3 DNA is TGTGCCAGCAGGTGGACAGGGACCACCGGGGAGCTGTTTTTT. This codes for CASRWTGTTGELFF.

The V gene is TRBV4-2, the J gene TRBJ2-3, with 10 bases aligning to TRBD2. Looked up from germline, CDR1 is LGHNA and CDR2 is YNFKEQ. The CDR3 loop spans 16 amino acids. Trimming removed 3 bases from V and 3 bases from J; junction bases left unmatched: 6. CDR3 amino acids: CASSQLAGEGTDTQYF. The CDR3 nucleotides read TGTGCCAGCAGCCAGCTAGCGGGAGAGGGGACAGATACGCAGTATTTT.

The table lists this clone with a few counts. V is TRBV6-6 and J is TRBJ2-7; D may be TRBD2 (6 bases). Germline V lookup: CDR1 MNHNY, CDR2 SVGAGI (reference sequence). CDR3 length: 12 residues. V lost 6 bases to trimming and J lost 4 bases, with 10 bases between them. The CDR3 loop is CASSPGEYEQYF. The CDR3 DNA sequence: TGTGCCAGCAGCCCGGGAGAGTACGAGCAGTACTTC.

The rearrangement links TRBV4-3 to TRBJ2-4; D possibly corresponds to TRBD1 (6 bases). Germline CDR1 LGHNA, CDR2 YSLEER. V was pared by 0 bases and J by 1 base, with 7 bases between. The CDR3 is made up of 15 amino acids. CDR3 region: CASSQDGQAKNIQYF. Written as DNA, the CDR3 is TGCGCCAGCAGCCAAGATGGACAGGCCAAAAACATTCAGTACTTC.

This chain links TRBV2 with TRBJ1-2, with 7 positions matching TRBD1. The V and J ends lost 2 bases and 0 bases, in that order; junction bases with no gene match: 9. There are 17 residues in the CDR3. Germline V gene lookup returns CDR1 SNHLY and CDR2 FYNNEI. The CDR3 nucleotides read TGTGCCAGCAGTGAATGGGCAGGGGGAACGGCTAACTATGGCTACACCTTC. This sequence encodes CASSEWAGGTANYGYTF.